The next 9 T cell receptor beta chains were all read from a single sample in a study of blood T cell repertoires in COVID-19. Some clones are missing from TCRdb's copy, which holds only in-frame ones; the method was immunoSEQ multiplex PCR. The table has roughly 300,000 clones, 80% to 90% seen once; the top ten hold about 1.2%. The sample was peripheral blood. Receptor source: a woman in her 50s with acute or convalescent COVID-19.

The genes are TRBV4-3 and TRBJ2-3, with D uncertain. The germline V gene encodes CDR1 LGHNA and CDR2 YSLEER. Trimming took off 0 bases at V and 1 base at J, with 2 bases between the two ends. The CDR3 is 13 amino acids. The CDR3 spells CASSQDGTDTQYF. For the CDR3, the DNA is TGCGCCAGCAGCCAAGACGGCACAGATACGCAGTATTTT.

This sequence joins TRBV5-1 and TRBJ2-3; D gene ambiguous. The CDR3 runs to 14 residues. V lost 0 bases and J 0 bases, leaving 5 bases between the germline ends. Germline CDR1 and CDR2: SGHRS and YFSETQ. This CDR3 is CASSLARSTDTQYF. The DNA for the CDR3 is TGCGCCAGCAGCTTGGCGCGGAGCACAGATACGCAGTATTTT. Looking up the rest from reference TRBV5-1 and TRBJ2-3 gives the full variable domain: KAGVTQTPRYLIKTRGQQVTLSCSPISGHRSVSWYQQTPGQGLQFLFEYFSETQRNKGNFPGRFSGRQFSNSRSEMNVSTLELGDSALYLCASSLARSTDTQYFGPGTRLTVL.

This sequence joins TRBV2 and TRBJ1-2, with a weak D call TRBD1 (5 bases). The CDR3 runs to 15 residues. Germline assignment: CDR1 SNHLY and CDR2 FYNNEI. V was trimmed by 6 bases and J by 2 bases, leaving 16 bases between them. The chain's CDR3 is CASRPQSTANYGYTF. As DNA, the CDR3 is TGTGCCAGCAGACCCCAGTCGACAGCCAACTATGGCTACACCTTC.

The rearrangement uses TRBV5-5 and TRBJ1-3; a possible D gene is TRBD1 (6 bases). V lost 5 bases and J 1 base, leaving 10 bases between the germline ends. The CDR3 runs to 14 residues. Germline V lookup: CDR1 SGHKS, CDR2 YYEKEE (reference sequence). As DNA, the CDR3 is TGTGCCAGCAGTTCTGACAGGTCTGGAAACACCATATATTTT. It is translated as CASSSDRSGNTIYF.

The chain is built from TRBV27 and TRBJ1-2; maybe TRBD1 (5 bases). Trimming pared 1 base from V and 8 bases from J, leaving 11 bases between. The CDR3 sequence is 13 residues long. Germline loops: CDR1 MNHEY, CDR2 SMNVEV (reference sequence). Written as DNA, the CDR3 is TGTGCCAGCAGTTTATTGGGAGGGGAAGGCTACACCTTC. This gives the protein CASSLLGGEGYTF.

This chain joins TRBV7-2 and TRBJ2-7, with TRBD2 identical over 11 bases. V was clipped by 6 bases and J by 3 bases; unmatched bases: 4. Germline-derived CDR1 and CDR2 are SGHTA and FQGNSA. The CDR3 length is 14 residues. The CDR3 loop reads CASRGTSGSYEQYF. The CDR3 DNA follows: TGTGCCAGCAGAGGGACTAGCGGTAGCTACGAGCAGTACTTC.

The V gene is TRBV5-1, the J gene TRBJ2-2; maybe TRBD1 (5 bases). CDR3 size: 16 residues. V was clipped by 1 base and J by 1 base, with 11 bases between them. In germline, CDR1 is SGHRS, CDR2 YFSETQ. The CDR3 reads CASSLQSQGNTGELFF. In nucleotides, the CDR3 is TGCGCCAGCAGCTTGCAAAGCCAGGGGAACACCGGGGAGCTGTTTTTT.

This chain links TRBV3-1 (or the pseudogene TRBV3-2) with TRBJ1-1; D is unclear. V lost 4 bases to trimming and J lost 0 bases, with 9 bases between them. From germline, CDR1 is LGHDT and CDR2 YNNKEL (reference sequence). The CDR3 contains 14 residues. The CDR3 bases are TGTGCCAGCAGCCCCGCAAACTTGAACACTGAAGCTTTCTTT. Amino acid sequence: CASSPANLNTEAFF.

The genes are TRBV5-1 and TRBJ2-1; TRBD2 matches at 9 bases. The germline gives CDR1 SGHRS, CDR2 YFSETQ. The trim removed 4 bases at V and 0 bases at J, leaving 8 bases unmatched. This CDR3 is 17 amino acids long. The CDR3 DNA is TGCGCCAGCAGCCTAGGTAATAGCGGGGGCTCCTACAATGAGCAGTTCTTC. It specifies CASSLGNSGGSYNEQFF.